These 29 T cell receptor beta chains originate from one sample sequenced in a study of post-analysis software for immune sequencing data. General study points: When patients were compared with controls, a handful of TRBV segments were more frequent, TRBV5-6, TRBV5-1 and TRBV20-1 among them.

Libraries were made from TCR beta cDNA, and they carried unique molecular identifiers. TCRdb reprocessed the PCR reads via MiXCR and lists one record per CDR3 protein. Counted here are fewer than 550,000 distinct CDR3 sequences, around 34% occurring once; the ten biggest clones make up about 5.6%. These receptors are not linked to any known antigen. Sequencing used blood. The origin of the receptors is a girl aged 2 to 17 with multiple sclerosis.

This clonotype showed up just a few times. The genes are TRBV5-4 and TRBJ2-5, with TRBD1 as a possible D gene (6 bases). In germline, CDR1 is SGHNT, CDR2 YYREEE (reference sequence). V was cut by 4 bases and J by 1 base, with 14 bases left in between. There are 15 residues in the CDR3. This CDR3 reads CASSPSRDTQETQYF. The CDR3 nucleotides are TGTGCCAGCAGCCCCTCCCGGGACACCCAAGAGACCCAGTACTTC.

This clonotype was detected a few times. The chain combines TRBV15 with TRBJ1-2, with TRBD1 matching 7 bases. Per germline, CDR1 LNHNV and CDR2 YYDKDF (reference sequence). The CDR3 totals 15 residues. The V segment lost 4 bases and the J segment 6 bases; nucleotides outside the gene matches: 11. Here the CDR3 reads CATSNPRTGEDGYTF. The CDR3 bases are TGTGCCACCAGCAATCCTAGGACAGGAGAGGATGGCTACACCTTC.

This clonotype has a handful of counts. The gene calls are TRBV5-5 and TRBJ2-3; the D is unclear. This CDR3 comprises 11 residues. In germline, CDR1 is SGHKS, CDR2 YYEKEE (reference sequence). Trimming shortened V by 5 bases and J by 7 bases, and 8 bases separated the two germline ends. Here the CDR3 DNA reads TGTGCCAGCAGGACCGACAATACGCAGTATTTT. Translated, it gives CASRTDNTQYF.

This chain uses TRBV11-2 with TRBJ1-1, with D unresolved. This CDR3 contains 15 residues. The germline V gene has CDR1 SGHAT and CDR2 FQNNGV. Trimming shortened V by 5 bases and J by 10 bases, and 23 bases separated the two germline ends. CDR3 in DNA: TGTGCCAGCAGCCCCAAGGGAGACCCGGCGCACGTAGCTTTCTTT. Translated, it gives CASSPKGDPAHVAFF.

This chain connects TRBV7-9 to TRBJ2-2, with TRBD2 matching over 7 bases. The CDR3 has 15 amino acids. V trimming: 2 bases; J trimming: 6 bases; junction bases outside the gene matches: 6. The germline V gene encodes CDR1 SEHNR and CDR2 FQNEAQ (reference sequence). In DNA form, the CDR3 reads TGTGCCAGCAGCTTAAGGACTAGTCTACCCGGGGAGCTGTTTTTT. Protein product: CASSLRTSLPGELFF.

This clonotype was observed a handful of times. The V gene is TRBV2, the J gene TRBJ2-7; TRBD2 is a possible D gene (5 bases). Germline loops: CDR1 SNHLY, CDR2 FYNNEI. Deletions cut 6 bases from V and 2 bases from J, with 8 bases between. The CDR3 is 12 amino acids. The CDR3: CASRDSPYEQYF. The CDR3 DNA sequence: TGTGCCAGCAGGGACTCTCCCTACGAGCAGTACTTC.

This clonotype has more than one count but fewer than ten. V usage is TRBV20-1 and J usage is TRBJ1-5; D gene uncertain. The CDR3 length is 14 residues. Between the trimmed V and J ends, which lost 7 bases and 4 bases, there was a span of 17 bases. The germline V gene has CDR1 DFQATT and CDR2 SNEGSKA (reference sequence). The CDR3 reads CSVNSGRTNQPQHF. CDR3 DNA sequence: TGCAGTGTTAACTCTGGACGGACTAATCAGCCCCAGCATTTT.

The V gene is TRBV5-1, the J gene TRBJ1-1; a possible D gene is TRBD1 (5 bases). Trimming stripped 4 bases from V and 0 bases from J, with 13 bases between. Germline V lookup: CDR1 SGHRS, CDR2 YFSETQ. CDR3 length: 15 residues. CDR3 loop: CASSPGGDLNTEAFF. In DNA form, the CDR3 reads TGCGCCAGCAGCCCCGGCGGGGACCTGAACACTGAAGCTTTCTTT.

The chain couples TRBV2 to TRBJ1-2; TRBD1 is a possible D gene (5 bases). This CDR3 has 13 residues. The V end lost 6 bases, the J end lost 4 bases, and 12 bases lay between the germline ends. Per germline, CDR1 SNHLY and CDR2 FYNNEI. The CDR3 here is CASSRQGTYGYTF. The CDR3 bases are TGTGCCAGCAGCCGTCAAGGGACCTATGGCTACACCTTC.

The chain links TRBV11-2 to TRBJ1-2, with TRBD1 identical over 7 bases. Trimming at V came to 4 bases and at J to 4 bases, leaving 9 bases not matched to a gene. Germline V lookup: CDR1 SGHAT, CDR2 FQNNGV. There are 15 residues in the CDR3. The CDR3 region has the DNA TGTGCCAGCAGCTCTCAGACAGGGACGGGCTATGGCTACACCTTC. This gives the protein CASSSQTGTGYGYTF. Combining the CDR3 with reference TRBV11-2 and TRBJ1-2 gives the whole variable domain EAGVAQSPRYKIIEKRQSVAFWCNPISGHATLYWYQQILGQGPKLLIQFQNNGVVDDSQLPKDRFSAERLKGVDSTLKIQPAKLEDSAVYLCASSSQTGTGYGYTFGSGTRLTVV.

This clonotype was detected a few times. This rearrangement joins TRBV4-1 to TRBJ1-2, with D unclear. This CDR3 contains 15 residues. Germline V CDR1 and CDR2: MGHRA, YSYEKL. Deletions cut 0 bases from V and 0 bases from J, with 8 bases between. Here the CDR3 reads CASSQDPASNYGYTF. CDR3 bases: TGCGCCAGCAGCCAAGATCCGGCCTCTAACTATGGCTACACCTTC.

Only a few counts were recorded for this clonotype. V is TRBV29-1 and J is TRBJ2-1; D unresolved. The V end was cut by 3 bases, the J end by 4 bases, with 4 bases between. Germline V lookup: CDR1 SQVTM, CDR2 ANQGSEA. This CDR3 comprises 11 residues. The CDR3 nucleotides are TGCAGCGTTGAGGAGTACAATGAGCAGTTCTTC. Encoded protein: CSVEEYNEQFF.

This clonotype appeared once. Here the CDR3 reads CSVVRRANEKLFF. In DNA, the CDR3 is TGCAGCGTTGTAAGGCGCGCTAATGAAAAACTGTTTTTT. J is TRBJ1-4 and V is TRBV29-1; D remains ambiguous. This CDR3 comprises 13 residues. Germline V gene sequence: CDR1 SQVTM, CDR2 ANQGSEA. V was trimmed by 4 bases and J by 3 bases, leaving 9 bases between them.

The chain has TRBV7-9 and TRBJ1-2, with a weak D call TRBD1 (6 bases). The germline V gene encodes CDR1 SEHNR and CDR2 FQNEAQ (reference sequence). V was pared by 4 bases and J by 7 bases, with 13 bases between. The CDR3 totals 13 residues. The CDR3 DNA follows: TGTGCCAGCAGCTCCCAACAGGGCCTTGGCTACACCTTC. It translates to CASSSQQGLGYTF. The whole variable domain, filled in from reference TRBV7-9 and TRBJ1-2, reads DTGVSQNPRHKITKRGQNVTFRCDPISEHNRLYWYRQTLGQGPEFLTYFQNEAQLEKSRLLSDRFSAERPKGSFSTLEIQRTEQGDSAMYLCASSSQQGLGYTFGSGTRLTVV.

The V call is TRBV20-1, the J call TRBJ1-5; tentative D call: TRBD1 (5 bases). Trimming pared 7 bases from V and 7 bases from J, leaving 17 bases between. The CDR3 covers 13 residues. The germline V gene has CDR1 DFQATT and CDR2 SNEGSKA (reference sequence). The CDR3 loop reads CSVDSQGGQPQHF. Written as DNA, the CDR3 is TGCAGTGTTGACTCTCAGGGCGGGCAGCCCCAGCATTTT.

The chain combines TRBV20-1 with TRBJ2-1; 10 positions match TRBD2. This CDR3 has 14 amino acids. In germline, CDR1 is DFQATT, CDR2 SNEGSKA (reference sequence). V lost 2 bases to trimming and J lost 7 bases; unmatched junction nucleotides: 5. CDR3 sequence (DNA): TGCAGTGCTAGACGGCTAGCGGGAGCAAATGAGCAGTTCTTC. Translating it yields CSARRLAGANEQFF.

The chain recombines TRBV6-5 with TRBJ2-5; D unclear. The end of the DNA aligns better with TRBJ2-7, so the J call may be wrong. Germline V gene data show CDR1 as MNHEY and CDR2 as SVGAGI. The CDR3 loop spans 13 amino acids. CDR3 bases: TGTGCCAGCAGTTACTCGATAGGGAACGAGCAGTACTTC. Protein sequence: CASSYSIGNEQYF.

The V call is TRBV7-9, the J call TRBJ2-5; the D gene is possibly TRBD1 (7 bases). The V gene lost 4 bases and the J gene lost 2 bases, with 14 bases spanning the gap. Looked up from germline, CDR1 is SEHNR and CDR2 is FQNEAQ (reference sequence). CDR3 length equals 15 residues. The CDR3 sequence is CASSYRGTAQETQYF. In nucleotides, the CDR3 is TGTGCCAGCAGCTACCGGGGGACAGCACAAGAGACCCAGTACTTC.

The chain uses TRBV5-1 and TRBJ2-2, with D possibly being TRBD2 (5 bases). Between the trimmed V and J ends, which lost 1 base and 6 bases, there was a span of 7 bases. From germline, CDR1 is SGHRS and CDR2 YFSETQ. The CDR3 covers 13 residues. CDR3 loop: CASSLKGAGELFF. CDR3 nucleotide sequence: TGCGCCAGCAGCTTGAAGGGAGCCGGGGAGCTGTTTTTT.

This sequence joins TRBV12-3 or TRBV12-4 and TRBJ1-6; possible D gene TRBD1, 5 bases. The CDR3 sequence is 12 residues long. Trimming took off 8 bases at V and 9 bases at J, with 11 bases between the two ends. The DNA for the CDR3 is TGTGCCAGCCAACGAGGGGTTTCACCCCTCCACTTT. Encoded protein: CASQRGVSPLHF.

V gene TRBV7-9 combines with J gene TRBJ2-7, with 10 bases identical to TRBD2. Germline V lookup: CDR1 SEHNR, CDR2 FQNEAQ (reference sequence). This CDR3 is 15 amino acids long. After removal of 5 bases from V and 3 bases from J, the junction contained 7 bases not matched to a gene. The CDR3 DNA is TGTGCCAGCAGCGTCCAACTAGCGGGGCTCTACGAGCAGTACTTC. The encoded protein is CASSVQLAGLYEQYF. The complete variable domain, with remaining parts taken from reference TRBV7-9 and TRBJ2-7, reads DTGVSQNPRHKITKRGQNVTFRCDPISEHNRLYWYRQTLGQGPEFLTYFQNEAQLEKSRLLSDRFSAERPKGSFSTLEIQRTEQGDSAMYLCASSVQLAGLYEQYFGPGTRLTVT.

The V gene is TRBV20-1, the J gene TRBJ1-1, with 9 nucleotides matching TRBD1. V gave up 1 base and J gave up 1 base; unmatched junction bases: 7. The CDR3 runs 16 residues. The germline V gene encodes CDR1 DFQATT and CDR2 SNEGSKA (reference sequence). The CDR3 DNA follows: TGCAGTGCTAGAGTCGCCGGACAGGGGTCGAACACTGAAGCTTTCTTT. Protein product: CSARVAGQGSNTEAFF.

This clonotype was seen a few times. This chain uses TRBV9 with TRBJ2-6; no reliable D call. Germline lookup yields CDR1 SGDLS and CDR2 YYNGEE. The CDR3 is 15 amino acids. V dropped 1 base and J dropped 4 bases, with 9 bases sitting between them. The CDR3 here is CASSVLGSGANVLTF. In DNA form, the CDR3 reads TGTGCCAGCAGCGTACTAGGCTCCGGGGCCAACGTCCTGACTTTC.

The chain uses TRBV7-8 and TRBJ2-1, with D possibly TRBD1 on 5 matching bases. Germline-derived CDR1 and CDR2 are SGHVS and FQNEAQ. The CDR3 spans 15 residues. Trimming shortened V by 5 bases and J by 0 bases, and 11 bases separated the two germline ends. The DNA of the CDR3 is TGTGCCAGCAGCACCCAGGGTGTCTCCTACAATGAGCAGTTCTTC. This encodes CASSTQGVSYNEQFF.

This sequence joins TRBV10-2 and TRBJ1-5; D unresolved. Germline CDR1 and CDR2: WSHSY and SAAADI. V dropped 8 bases and J dropped 5 bases, with 13 bases sitting between them. The CDR3 loop spans 13 amino acids. The CDR3 nucleotides read TGCGCCAGCCGGGGAGCTGGTGATCAGCCCCAGCATTTT. This codes for CASRGAGDQPQHF.

This sequence joins TRBV4-2 and TRBJ2-1; tentatively, D is TRBD2 (6 bases). Germline values: CDR1 LGHNA, CDR2 YNFKEQ. This CDR3 is built from 15 residues. V dropped 0 bases and J dropped 5 bases, with 11 bases sitting between them. DNA of the CDR3: TGTGCCAGCAGCCAAGATCAGGCGGGGAACAATGAGCAGTTCTTC. Residues: CASSQDQAGNNEQFF.

The genes are TRBV5-6 and TRBJ2-7; 9 bases line up with TRBD1. The J call may not be correct, given that the DNA end is closer to TRBJ2-5. CDR3 length: 15 amino acids. Germline-derived CDR1 and CDR2 are SGHDT and YYEEEE. The CDR3 reads CASSFVQGAEGTQYF. In DNA, the CDR3 is TGTGCCAGCAGCTTCGTACAGGGGGCGGAAGGGACCCAGTACTTC.

This rearrangement joins TRBV6-6 to TRBJ1-1; D call uncertain. Trimming took 2 bases from V and 0 from J, leaving 7 bases between them. The CDR3 consists of 14 residues. In germline, CDR1 is MNHNY, CDR2 SVGAGI (reference sequence). CDR3 region: CASSYGSVNTEAFF. The DNA for the CDR3 is TGTGCCAGCAGTTACGGTTCAGTGAACACTGAAGCTTTCTTT.

The rearrangement links TRBV5-5 to TRBJ1-2, with D perhaps TRBD1 (6 bases). V gave up 7 bases and J gave up 2 bases, with 15 bases separating them. Germline V gives CDR1 SGHKS, CDR2 YYEKEE (reference sequence). This CDR3 comprises 14 residues. CDR3 in amino acids: CASGLTGDNYGYTF. The CDR3 DNA sequence: TGTGCCAGCGGATTGACAGGCGACAACTATGGCTACACCTTC.